Shown below are 27 T cell receptor beta chains from a single sample sequenced in a study of T cell responses to AZD1222 COVID-19 vaccine. The protocol was immunoSEQ multiplex PCR, while the TCRdb copy is restricted to in-frame clones and leaves out a portion. This sample yields 150,000 to 160,000 clones, of which 88% are seen a single time; around 3.1% belongs to the top ten. Material: peripheral blood, obtained on day 0 of AZD1222 vaccination. Receptor source: an adult in good health.

V gene TRBV10-3 combines with J gene TRBJ2-3; 10 bases align to TRBD2. J lost 1 base, V lost 7 bases, and 5 bases had no gene match. The germline V gene has CDR1 ENHRY and CDR2 SYGVKD. The length of the CDR3 is 15 residues. The CDR3 sequence is CAITSGGAGTDTQYF. The CDR3 region has the DNA TGTGCCATCACCAGCGGGGGGGCCGGCACAGATACGCAGTATTTT.

This sequence joins TRBV4-3 and TRBJ1-2, with D perhaps TRBD1 (6 bases). Trimming removed 0 bases at V and 4 bases at J, with 18 bases between. This CDR3 region has 17 residues. CDR1 LGHNA and CDR2 YSLEER come from the germline V gene. CDR3 amino acids: CASSQEGQQGLIYGYTF. The CDR3 DNA follows: TGCGCCAGCAGCCAAGAGGGGCAGCAGGGGTTGATCTATGGCTACACCTTC.

The chain has TRBV7-7 and TRBJ2-2; unclear D gene. The CDR3 contains 15 residues. Trimming left V 0 bases short and J 2 bases short, with 7 bases between. Germline values: CDR1 SSHAT, CDR2 FNYEAQ (reference sequence). CDR3: CASSLAAGNTGELFF. DNA for the CDR3: TGTGCCAGCAGCTTAGCGGCAGGAAACACCGGGGAGCTGTTTTTT.

The gene calls are TRBV28 and TRBJ1-5; unclear D gene. Between the trimmed V and J ends, which lost 4 bases and 6 bases, there was a span of 7 bases. The CDR3 spans 12 residues. Germline assignment: CDR1 MDHEN and CDR2 SYDVKM. The CDR3 loop is CASSSRSQPQHF. CDR3 DNA: TGTGCCAGCAGTTCCCGTAGTCAGCCCCAGCATTTT.

This clone was seen once. This CDR3 is CASRTTGPGANVLTF. CDR3 in DNA: TGTGCCAGCAGAACGACCGGGCCTGGGGCCAACGTCCTGACTTTC. V is TRBV6-5 and J is TRBJ2-6; D is ambiguous. V was trimmed by 6 bases and J by 2 bases, leaving 11 bases between them. Germline CDR1 is MNHEY and CDR2 is SVGAGI. The CDR3 sequence is 15 residues long.

This clone was seen just once. The chain recombines TRBV11-2 with TRBJ2-5, with D possibly TRBD1 on 6 matching bases. V dropped 5 bases and J dropped 0 bases, with 7 bases sitting between them. There are 13 residues in the CDR3. Per the germline V gene, CDR1 is SGHAT and CDR2 is FQNNGV. The CDR3 bases are TGTGCCAGCAGCCGGGACAACCAAGAGACCCAGTACTTC. Translating it yields CASSRDNQETQYF.

The chain recombines TRBV5-1 with TRBJ2-3; D might be TRBD1 or TRBD2, each matching 5 bases. V lost 2 bases to trimming and J lost 1 base, with 11 bases between them. This CDR3 has 15 residues. CDR1 is SGHRS and CDR2 is YFSETQ in the germline V gene. DNA for the CDR3: TGCGCCAGCAGCTTCAGGGACGGCGGCACAGATACGCAGTATTTT. Amino acids: CASSFRDGGTDTQYF.

The V gene is TRBV6-5, the J gene TRBJ2-1; 11 positions match TRBD1. The V gene end was trimmed by 6 bases and the J gene end by 3 bases; junction bases not matched to a gene: 4. CDR3 size: 15 residues. Germline lookup yields CDR1 MNHEY and CDR2 SVGAGI. The CDR3 region has the DNA TGTGCCAGCAGGGAGGGACAGGGGGTCTACAATGAGCAGTTCTTC. As protein: CASREGQGVYNEQFF.

The rearrangement joins TRBV29-1 to TRBJ1-3, with D unclear. The V end lost 6 bases, the J end lost 0 bases, and 6 bases lay between the germline ends. There are 12 residues in the CDR3. CDR1 and CDR2 (germline): SQVTM, ANQGSEA. CDR3 in amino acids: CSVQSSGNTIYF. In DNA form, the CDR3 reads TGCAGCGTACAAAGCTCTGGAAACACCATATATTTT.

This clone appeared a single time. The chain couples TRBV7-9 to TRBJ1-1; tentative D call: TRBD1 (5 bases). Germline CDR1 SEHNR, CDR2 FQNEAQ (reference sequence). The CDR3 covers 12 residues. V was pared by 5 bases and J by 6 bases, with 10 bases between. CDR3 in DNA: TGTGCCAGCAGCAGGGGATTGGCTGAAGCTTTCTTT. This translates into CASSRGLAEAFF.

The V and J genes are TRBV7-2 and TRBJ2-7; D uncertain. This CDR3 is built from 11 residues. V lost 5 bases to trimming and J lost 6 bases, with 8 bases between them. Germline V gene data show CDR1 as SGHTA and CDR2 as FQGNSA. The CDR3 DNA is TGTGCCAGCAGCCCGCGTTTCGAGCAGTACTTC. Translated, it gives CASSPRFEQYF.

This chain connects TRBV6-5 to TRBJ1-4; no definite D call. Trimming pared 8 bases from V and 8 bases from J, leaving 15 bases between. CDR1 MNHEY and CDR2 SVGAGI come from the germline V gene. The CDR3 extends over 13 amino acids. The CDR3 loop reads CASHNSEGEKLFF. DNA of the CDR3: TGTGCCAGCCACAACAGCGAAGGGGAAAAACTGTTTTTT.

This clone appeared a single time. This chain links TRBV19 with TRBJ2-1, with TRBD2 identical over 11 bases. Germline lookup yields CDR1 LNHDA and CDR2 SQIVND (reference sequence). CDR3 length: 15 amino acids. Trimming removed 4 bases from V and 4 bases from J; junction bases left unmatched: 3. DNA for the CDR3: TGTGCCAGTAGTACGGGACTAGCGGTATACAATGAGCAGTTCTTC. It is translated as CASSTGLAVYNEQFF.

The V and J genes are TRBV12-3 or TRBV12-4 and TRBJ2-6; no reliable D call. The CDR3 is 13 amino acids. The V end was cut by 1 base, the J end by 3 bases, with 1 base between. CDR3 loop: CASSLGGANVLTF. In nucleotides, the CDR3 is TGTGCCAGCAGTTTAGGTGGGGCCAACGTCCTGACTTTC.

The CDR3 DNA is TGTGCCAGCAGCGTGACAGGGACTTGGAATCAGCCCCAGCATTTT. This codes for CASSVTGTWNQPQHF. This rearrangement joins TRBV7-2 to TRBJ1-5; 7 bases fit TRBD1. CDR3 length: 15 amino acids. Germline CDR1 reads SGHTA; CDR2 reads FQGNSA. Trimming took 5 bases from V and 4 from J; bases not matched to a gene: 8.

This sequence joins TRBV6-5 and TRBJ1-2; no definite D call. The V and J ends lost 4 bases and 8 bases respectively, with 11 bases between them. The CDR3 extends over 12 amino acids. CDR1 is MNHEY and CDR2 is SVGAGI in the germline V gene. CDR3 sequence reads: CASSLSGAGYTF. The CDR3, as DNA: TGTGCCAGCAGTTTGTCCGGCGCCGGCTACACCTTC.

The V gene is TRBV5-1, the J gene TRBJ2-2; D possibly corresponds to TRBD1 (5 bases). This CDR3 has 16 amino acids. Trimming took off 5 bases at V and 0 bases at J, with 14 bases between the two ends. Germline CDR1 reads SGHRS; CDR2 reads YFSETQ. The CDR3 spells CASSLSRGANTGELFF. The DNA of the CDR3 is TGCGCCAGCAGTTTATCAAGGGGCGCGAACACCGGGGAGCTGTTTTTT.

The genes are TRBV9 and TRBJ1-1; D is unresolved. Germline CDR1 and CDR2: SGDLS and YYNGEE. CDR3 size: 13 residues. The germline V and J ends were trimmed by 7 bases and 0 bases, with 10 bases remaining between them. The CDR3 sequence is CASGRTVNTEAFF. CDR3 in DNA: TGTGCCAGCGGCAGGACGGTGAACACTGAAGCTTTCTTT. Filled out from reference TRBV9 and TRBJ1-1, the complete variable domain reads DSGVTQTPKHLITATGQRVTLRCSPRSGDLSVYWYQQSLDQGLQFLIQYYNGEERAKGNILERFSAQQFPDLHSELNLSSLELGDSALYFCASGRTVNTEAFFGQGTRLTVV.

The V call is TRBV7-2, the J call TRBJ1-5; no reliable D call. The V and J ends lost 1 base and 3 bases respectively, with 7 bases between them. Germline CDR1 reads SGHTA; CDR2 reads FQGNSA. The CDR3 sequence is 14 residues long. CDR3 sequence: CASSLVQINQPQHF. The CDR3 nucleotides read TGTGCCAGCAGCTTAGTTCAGATCAATCAGCCCCAGCATTTT.

CDR3 nucleotides: TGTGCCAGCAGTCGCCCGGACGGCTACAATGAGCAGTTCTTC. This gives the protein CASSRPDGYNEQFF. The chain is built from TRBV27 and TRBJ2-1; D is undetermined. The germline V and J ends were trimmed by 5 bases and 3 bases, with 11 bases remaining between them. Germline V CDR1 and CDR2: MNHEY, SMNVEV (reference sequence). This CDR3 spans 14 amino acids.

This clone was picked up a small number of times. The V and J genes are TRBV6-5 and TRBJ1-2; D is ambiguous. V lost 7 bases, J lost 5 bases, and 17 bases lay in between. The CDR3 extends over 14 amino acids. The germline V gene encodes CDR1 MNHEY and CDR2 SVGAGI. The CDR3 DNA sequence: TGTGCCAGCACCCCTTTCAGCATGGGGTATGGCTACACCTTC. Translation: CASTPFSMGYGYTF.

The gene calls are TRBV6-5 and TRBJ1-6; D gene ambiguous. The germline CDR1 and CDR2 sequences are MNHEY and SVGAGI. V was cut by 7 bases and J by 7 bases, with 11 bases left in between. The CDR3 totals 13 residues. The CDR3 nucleotides are TGTGCCAGCACCCTTGTAAAAAATTCACCCCTCCACTTT. This sequence encodes CASTLVKNSPLHF.

The chain combines TRBV24-1 with TRBJ2-2; a possible D gene is TRBD1 (6 bases). The V end was cut by 6 bases, the J end by 5 bases, with 15 bases between. CDR3 size: 15 residues. Germline V gene data show CDR1 as KGHDR and CDR2 as SFDVKD. The CDR3, as DNA: TGTGCCACCAGTCAGGGGCTAAATGGAACCGGGGAGCTGTTTTTT. Protein: CATSQGLNGTGELFF.

This clone was detected once. The rearrangement joins TRBV3-1 (or the pseudogene TRBV3-2) to TRBJ2-1; tentatively, D is TRBD2 (5 bases). This CDR3 spans 14 amino acids. Germline V CDR1 and CDR2: LGHDT, YNNKEL (reference sequence). Between the trimmed V and J ends, which lost 1 base and 4 bases, there was a span of 8 bases. The CDR3 region has the DNA TGTGCCAGCAGCCAAGTCCCGGGGTACAATGAGCAGTTCTTC. Protein product: CASSQVPGYNEQFF.

This clone has a handful of counts. V and J are TRBV5-1 and TRBJ1-5, with D tentatively TRBD1 (6 bases). The V end lost 0 bases, the J end lost 4 bases, and 8 bases lay between the germline ends. From germline, CDR1 is SGHRS and CDR2 YFSETQ. This CDR3 comprises 14 residues. CDR3: CASSLEGGNQPQHF. In nucleotides, the CDR3 is TGCGCCAGCAGCTTGGAGGGGGGGAATCAGCCCCAGCATTTT.

This chain joins TRBV27 and TRBJ1-3, with a possible D match to TRBD1 (5 bases). Germline-derived CDR1 and CDR2 are MNHEY and SMNVEV (reference sequence). This CDR3 spans 13 amino acids. V was clipped by 11 bases and J by 2 bases, with 13 bases between them. The CDR3 DNA sequence: TGTGCCTCTATGGGGACCCCTGGAAACACCATATATTTT. Encoded protein: CASMGTPGNTIYF.

The rearrangement links TRBV4-1 to TRBJ1-1, with D tentatively TRBD1 (5 bases). CDR1 is MGHRA and CDR2 is YSYEKL in the germline V gene. There are 18 residues in the CDR3. With 0 bases removed from V and 0 bases from J, the gap between germline ends came to 17 bases. The CDR3 DNA sequence: TGCGCCAGCAGCCAAGATTCCAGGGCAGGGAGCATGAACACTGAAGCTTTCTTT. Its translation is CASSQDSRAGSMNTEAFF.